Presented here are 5 T cell receptor beta chains from one specimen sequenced in a study of cytomegalovirus exposure and HLA in healthy donors. The PCR ran on 60 Vbeta and 13 Jbeta primers. This table comes from immunoSEQ multiplex PCR, and its TCRdb copy is limited to in-frame clones, with some not included. Of around 180,000 clones in the sample, around 75% were seen once. The specimen sequenced was PBMCs. The receptors originated from a woman in her thirties in good health and CMV-seropositive.

The rearrangement joins TRBV6-1 to TRBJ2-2; 11 bases line up with TRBD2. The CDR3 consists of 16 residues. CDR1 and CDR2 from the germline V gene are MNHNS and SASEGT. J gave up 7 bases and V 4 bases, and 8 bases lay outside the gene matches. CDR3 sequence: CASSALAGVFRGELFF. The CDR3 DNA reads TGTGCCAGCAGTGCACTAGCGGGGGTTTTTCGCGGGGAGCTGTTTTTT.

The rearrangement uses TRBV27 and TRBJ2-4; 12 bases map to TRBD2. This CDR3 is built from 17 residues. Unmatched junction bases numbered 7, after V lost 4 bases and J lost 3 bases. CDR1 MNHEY and CDR2 SMNVEV come from the germline V gene (reference sequence). The CDR3, as DNA: TGTGCCAGCAGTTCTATACTAGCGGGGGGAGGCAAAAACATTCAGTACTTC. This codes for CASSSILAGGGKNIQYF.

The V call is TRBV6-5, the J call TRBJ1-1; TRBD1 is a possible D gene (6 bases). Germline loops: CDR1 MNHEY, CDR2 SVGAGI. This CDR3 spans 13 amino acids. The V and J ends lost 3 bases and 5 bases respectively, with 10 bases between them. The CDR3 nucleotides read TGTGCCAGCAGTTATTACACAGGGACTGAAGCTTTCTTT. Encoded protein: CASSYYTGTEAFF.

V is TRBV7-3 and J is TRBJ1-1; no clear D. Trimming removed 2 bases from V and 1 base from J, with 8 bases in between. Germline values: CDR1 SGHTA, CDR2 FQGTGA. CDR3 length: 14 amino acids. CDR3 loop: CASSLQRSNTEAFF. CDR3 nucleotides: TGTGCCAGCAGCTTACAGAGGTCGAACACTGAAGCTTTCTTT.

The chain uses TRBV11-2 and TRBJ2-5, with D possibly matching TRBD2 (7 bases). The germline CDR1 and CDR2 sequences are SGHAT and FQNNGV. Trimming removed 3 bases from V and 0 bases from J, with 17 bases in between. The CDR3 runs to 17 residues. This CDR3 is CASSLTGGGGYQETQYF. In nucleotides, the CDR3 is TGTGCCAGCAGCTTGACCGGGGGCGGGGGATACCAAGAGACCCAGTACTTC.